One and the same sample provided the 15 T cell receptor beta chains below, sequenced in a study of CD8+CD57+ T cells in acquired aplastic anemia. Both TCR beta VDJ combination and CDR3 sequence profiling were carried out. Genomic DNA was the template for this profiling. TCRdb itself ran the reads through MiXCR, one entry per CDR3 protein. Here the sample spans about 170,000 distinct CDR3 sequences, approximately 43% being singletons. The source material was sorted CD4+, CD8+, or CD8+CD57+ T cells (not recorded which) from PBMCs. These receptors were obtained from a human donor in good health.

The rearrangement links TRBV20-1 to TRBJ1-1; TRBD1 agrees at 7 bases. V gave up 6 bases and J gave up 4 bases; unmatched junction bases: 8. The CDR3 loop spans 13 amino acids. Germline CDR1 DFQATT, CDR2 SNEGSKA (reference sequence). CDR3 sequence: CSAEGGSVTEAFF. The CDR3 nucleotides read TGCAGTGCGGAAGGGGGCAGCGTCACTGAAGCTTTCTTT.

The V call is TRBV28, the J call TRBJ2-7, with TRBD1 matching over 8 bases. The germline V gene encodes CDR1 MDHEN and CDR2 SYDVKM. This CDR3 spans 12 amino acids. Trimming at V came to 6 bases and at J to 7 bases, leaving 5 bases not matched to a gene. This CDR3 reads CASRQGAWEQYF. CDR3 nucleotides: TGTGCCAGCAGGCAGGGGGCGTGGGAGCAGTACTTC.

This clonotype was seen only a few times. The chain has TRBV6-2 or TRBV6-3 and TRBJ2-3; 14 bases line up with TRBD2. The CDR3 covers 16 residues. V was pared by 6 bases and J by 1 base, with 3 bases of the junction left unmatched. Looked up from germline, CDR1 is MNHEY and CDR2 is SVGEGT. The CDR3 DNA follows: TGTGCCAGCAGAGGACTAGCGGGGGGAGGCACAGATACGCAGTATTTT. Amino acid sequence: CASRGLAGGGTDTQYF.

This clonotype was found a few times. The J gene is TRBJ2-7, the V gene TRBV7-8; TRBD2 agrees at 13 bases. Germline lookup yields CDR1 SGHVS and CDR2 FQNEAQ. The ends lost 5 bases at V and 3 bases at J; junction bases unmatched: 4. CDR3 length equals 15 residues. The CDR3 coding sequence is TGTGCCAGCAGCCGGGGACTAGCGGGGAACTACGAGCAGTACTTC. Its protein product is CASSRGLAGNYEQYF.

This clonotype was seen at least ten times. The genes are TRBV4-1 and TRBJ2-6, with D maybe TRBD2 (5 bases). CDR1 and CDR2 from the germline V gene are MGHRA and YSYEKL. This CDR3 has 16 amino acids. V shed 0 bases and J shed 2 bases, with 8 bases lying between them. CDR3 DNA: TGCGCCAGCAGCCAAGAGGGGAGAGCTGGGGCCAACGTCCTGACTTTC. Its translation is CASSQEGRAGANVLTF.

This clonotype was observed many times. The gene calls are TRBV7-8 and TRBJ1-2, with a tentative D call TRBD1 (5 bases). The germline gives CDR1 SGHVS, CDR2 FQNEAQ. With 0 bases removed from V and 4 bases from J, the gap between germline ends came to 12 bases. CDR3 length: 15 residues. CDR3 amino acids: CASSLAAQGAYGYTF. In DNA form, the CDR3 reads TGTGCCAGCAGCTTAGCTGCGCAGGGTGCCTATGGCTACACCTTC.

On this clonotype itself: Possible read error: a much larger clone is one base away. The rearrangement joins TRBV7-3 to TRBJ2-1; maybe TRBD2 (6 bases). CDR3 length equals 14 residues. With 6 bases removed from V and 8 bases from J, the gap between germline ends came to 17 bases. The germline gives CDR1 SGHTA, CDR2 FQGTGA. This chain's CDR3 is CASRGRDFDYEQFF. In DNA form, the CDR3 reads TGTGCCAGCAGGGGCCGGGACTTTGACTATGAGCAGTTCTTC.

Comment on this clonotype: A much larger clonotype is one base distant, so this may be a read error. V usage is TRBV5-4 and J usage is TRBJ1-1; weak D call: TRBD1 (5 bases). This CDR3 region has 15 residues. V shed 0 bases and J shed 4 bases, with 13 bases lying between them. The germline V gene has CDR1 SGHNT and CDR2 YYREEE (reference sequence). Written as DNA, the CDR3 is TGTGCCAGCAGCTTGGCCGGGACGGTGGGCACTGAAGCTTTCTTT. This translates into CASSLAGTVGTEAFF.

This chain joins TRBV24-1 and TRBJ1-3; TRBD1 matches at 9 bases. CDR3 length equals 17 residues. Germline V gene data show CDR1 as KGHDR and CDR2 as SFDVKD. The V and J ends lost 8 bases and 3 bases, in that order; junction bases with no gene match: 13. CDR3 loop: CATNRDRAVERGNTIYF. CDR3 DNA sequence: TGTGCCACCAACCGGGACAGGGCCGTAGAACGTGGAAACACCATATATTTT.

The chain links TRBV6-1 to TRBJ2-7; TRBD1 matches 8 bases. With 4 bases clipped from V and 2 bases from J, the junction kept 4 bases outside the gene matches. From germline, CDR1 is MNHNS and CDR2 SASEGT. The CDR3 length is 14 residues. This CDR3 is CASSGDRTTYEQYF. DNA for the CDR3: TGTGCCAGCAGTGGGGACAGGACTACCTACGAGCAGTACTTC.

This clonotype was seen at least ten times. The chain uses TRBV6-4 and TRBJ2-3, with 8 bases that match TRBD2. The CDR3 has 15 residues. The germline gives CDR1 MRHNA, CDR2 SNTAGT. V trimming: 2 bases; J trimming: 5 bases; junction bases outside the gene matches: 6. Here the CDR3 DNA reads TGTGCCAGCAGTGACGGGGTAGCGGGAAGAGATACGCAGTATTTT. As protein: CASSDGVAGRDTQYF.

This chain uses TRBV24-1 with TRBJ2-3; 10 nucleotides align to TRBD2. The CDR3 extends over 17 amino acids. After removal of 5 bases from V and 1 base from J, the junction contained 8 bases not matched to a gene. The germline CDR1 and CDR2 sequences are KGHDR and SFDVKD. CDR3 in DNA: TGTGCCACCAGTGGGAGCGGGGGGGCCGGAGGCACAGATACGCAGTATTTT. It specifies CATSGSGGAGGTDTQYF.

This clonotype was picked up many times. The chain carries TRBV12-3 or TRBV12-4 and TRBJ2-7; 11 nucleotides agree with TRBD2. V lost 5 bases, J lost 7 bases, and 7 bases stayed unmatched. The CDR3 extends over 14 amino acids. As DNA, the CDR3 is TGTGCCAGCAGTCTTAGCGGGAGGGCCCAGGAGCAGTACTTC. Amino acids: CASSLSGRAQEQYF.

V usage is TRBV10-2 and J usage is TRBJ2-1; no firm D call. The CDR3 runs to 13 residues. Trimming took 4 bases from V and 4 from J, leaving 8 bases between them. CDR1 WSHSY and CDR2 SAAADI come from the germline V gene. CDR3 region: CASSAYSYNEQFF. In DNA, the CDR3 is TGCGCCAGCAGTGCCTACAGTTACAATGAGCAGTTCTTC.

Turning to this clonotype: The final CDR3 position lacks the conserved phenylalanine or tryptophan, pointing to a likely read error. V gene TRBV24-1 combines with J gene TRBJ2-1; TRBD2 is a possible D gene (5 bases). V was pared by 7 bases and J by 10 bases, with 13 bases between. The CDR3 has 12 amino acids. Germline V lookup: CDR1 KGHDR, CDR2 SFDVKD. The CDR3 loop reads CATRNGEREQFL. CDR3 nucleotides: TGTGCCACCAGGAATGGAGAGCGGGAGCAGTTCTTA.